The entry below gives a single TCR beta chain sequence along with its context. TCRdb keeps only in-frame clones here, not all; method: immunoSEQ multiplex PCR. The table records about 38,000 clones, just under 95% of them present only once. The time point denotes: baseline, week 1 (first vaccination visit). Treatment in this sample: pre-vaccination baseline after standard-of-care therapy. These data belong to a study of a mutant IDH1 vaccine in newly diagnosed glioma. From germline, CDR1 is ENHRY and CDR2 SYGVKD. The CDR3 contains 14 residues. Trimming removed 6 bases at V and 5 bases at J, with 15 bases between.

The J gene is TRBJ2-3, the V gene TRBV10-3, with D possibly being TRBD1 (5 bases). This clonotype was obtained from a man between 18 and 29 years old with glioma. The starting material was PBMCs, obtained from a glioma patient treated with radiotherapy, temozolomide or both. The CDR3 coding sequence is TGTGCCATCAGACAGGAAGTCATTATAGATACGCAGTATTTT. It specifies CAIRQEVIIDTQYF.